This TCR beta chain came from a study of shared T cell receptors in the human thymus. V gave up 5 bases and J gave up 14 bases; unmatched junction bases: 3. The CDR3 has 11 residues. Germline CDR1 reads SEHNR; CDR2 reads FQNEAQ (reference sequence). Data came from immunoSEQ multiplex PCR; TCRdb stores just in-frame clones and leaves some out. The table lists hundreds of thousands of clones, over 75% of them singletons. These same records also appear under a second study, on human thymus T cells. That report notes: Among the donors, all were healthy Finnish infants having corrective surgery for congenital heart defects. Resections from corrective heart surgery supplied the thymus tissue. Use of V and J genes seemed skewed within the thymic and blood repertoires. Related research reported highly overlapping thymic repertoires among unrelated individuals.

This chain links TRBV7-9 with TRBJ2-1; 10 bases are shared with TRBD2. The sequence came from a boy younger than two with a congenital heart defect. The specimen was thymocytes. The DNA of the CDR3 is TGTGCCAGCAGCCTAGGACTAGCGGAGTTCTTC. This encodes CASSLGLAEFF. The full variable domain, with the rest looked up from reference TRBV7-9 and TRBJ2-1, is DTGVSQNPRHKITKRGQNVTFRCDPISEHNRLYWYRQTLGQGPEFLTYFQNEAQLEKSRLLSDRFSAERPKGSFSTLEIQRTEQGDSAMYLCASSLGLAEFFGPGTRLTVL.